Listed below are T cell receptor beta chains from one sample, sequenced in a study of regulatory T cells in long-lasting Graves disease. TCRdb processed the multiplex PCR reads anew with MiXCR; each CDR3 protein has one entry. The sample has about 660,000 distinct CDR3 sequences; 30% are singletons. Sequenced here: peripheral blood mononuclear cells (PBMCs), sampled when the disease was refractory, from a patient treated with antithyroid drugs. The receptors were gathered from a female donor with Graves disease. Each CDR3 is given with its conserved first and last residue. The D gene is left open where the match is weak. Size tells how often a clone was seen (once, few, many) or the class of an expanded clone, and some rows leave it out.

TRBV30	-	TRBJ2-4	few	CAWSVPRPSLKNIQYF	TGTGCCTGGAGTGTACCCCGGCCATCGTTAAAAAACATTCAGTACTTC
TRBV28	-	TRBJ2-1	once	CASNAAGNNEQFF	TGTGCCAGCAACGCGGCCGGAAACAATGAGCAGTTCTTC
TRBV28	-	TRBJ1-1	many	CASSLSQDYTEAFF	TGTGCCAGCAGTTTATCCCAGGACTACACTGAAGCTTTCTTT
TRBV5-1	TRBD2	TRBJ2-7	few	CASILTSVSYEQYF	TGCGCCAGTATACTAACTAGCGTCTCCTACGAGCAGTACTTC
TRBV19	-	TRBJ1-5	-	CASSVGRGGNQPQHF	TGTGCCAGTAGTGTCGGCAGGGGTGGCAATCAGCCCCAGCATTTT
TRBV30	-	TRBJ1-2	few	CAWIRVSGPYGYTF	TGTGCCTGGATACGCGTCTCCGGCCCCTATGGCTACACCTTC
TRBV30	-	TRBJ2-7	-	CAWIGDRPYEQYF	TGTGCCTGGATAGGAGACAGACCCTACGAGCAGTACTTC
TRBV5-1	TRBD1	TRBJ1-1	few	CASSVTGGATEAFF	TGCGCCAGCAGCGTAACAGGGGGGGCCACTGAAGCTTTCTTT
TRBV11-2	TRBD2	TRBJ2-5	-	CASSLGASGGRETQYF	TGTGCCAGCAGCTTGGGGGCTAGCGGGGGTCGAGAGACCCAGTACTTC
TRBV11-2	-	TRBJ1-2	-	CASSPQDLTPYGYTF	TGTGCCAGCAGCCCTCAAGACCTTACCCCTTATGGCTACACCTTC
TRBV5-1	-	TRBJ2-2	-	CASSSGTGINGELFF	TGCGCCAGCAGCTCCGGGACGGGGATTAACGGGGAGCTGTTTTTT
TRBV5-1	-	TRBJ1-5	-	CASSLGMNSNQPQHF	TGCGCCAGCAGCTTGGGGATGAATAGCAATCAGCCCCAGCATTTT
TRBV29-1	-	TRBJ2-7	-	CSVGEGGYYEQYF	TGCAGCGTAGGGGAGGGGGGATACTACGAGCAGTACTTC
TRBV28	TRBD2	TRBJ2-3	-	CASSLQVASGTDTQYF	TGTGCCAGCAGTCTTCAGGTGGCTAGCGGGACAGATACGCAGTATTTT
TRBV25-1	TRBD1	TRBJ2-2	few	CASSESRTGALDTGELFF	TGTGCCAGCAGTGAATCCCGGACAGGGGCCCTTGACACCGGGGAGCTGTTTTTT
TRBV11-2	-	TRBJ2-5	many	CASSLDGTGQETQYF	TGTGCCAGCAGCTTAGACGGAACAGGCCAAGAGACCCAGTACTTC
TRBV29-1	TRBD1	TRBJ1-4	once	CSVARDSNEKLFF	TGCAGCGTTGCCCGGGACAGTAATGAAAAACTGTTTTTT
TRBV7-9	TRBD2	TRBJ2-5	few	CASSYGTSSQTQYF	TGTGCCAGCAGCTACGGGACTAGCTCCCAGACCCAGTACTTC
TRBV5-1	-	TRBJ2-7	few	CASSLMAHTYEQYF	TGCGCCAGCAGCTTGATGGCACACACCTACGAGCAGTACTTC
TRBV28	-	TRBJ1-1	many	CASRQENTEAFF	TGTGCCAGCAGACAGGAGAACACTGAAGCTTTCTTT
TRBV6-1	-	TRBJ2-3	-	CASCRDDTHTDTQYF	TGTGCCAGCTGCCGTGACGACACACACACAGATACGCAGTATTTT
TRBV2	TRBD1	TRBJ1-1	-	CASSELADRRAFF	TGTGCCAGCAGTGAATTAGCGGACAGGAGAGCTTTCTTT
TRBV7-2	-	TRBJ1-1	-	CASSLASSEAFF	TGTGCCAGCAGCTTAGCTTCCAGTGAAGCTTTCTTT
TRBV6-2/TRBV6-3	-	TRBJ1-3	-	CASSYTRSTGNTIYF	TGTGCCAGCAGTTACACCCGCAGTACTGGAAACACCATATATTTT
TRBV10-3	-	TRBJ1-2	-	CAISEEGGSYGYTF	TGTGCCATCAGTGAAGAGGGGGGAAGCTATGGCTACACCTTC
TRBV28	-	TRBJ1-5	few	CASSQIGDLDQPQHF	TGTGCCAGCAGCCAAATAGGTGACCTTGATCAGCCCCAGCATTTT
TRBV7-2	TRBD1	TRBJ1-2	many	CASSPRDRSYGYTF	TGTGCCAGCAGCCCCCGGGACAGGAGCTATGGCTACACCTTC
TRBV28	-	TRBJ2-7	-	CASRSGLLRTYGQYF	TGTGCCAGCAGATCTGGACTTCTGAGAACTTACGGGCAGTACTTC
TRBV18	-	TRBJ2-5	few	CASSPRWGETQYF	TGTGCCAGCTCACCGAGATGGGGAGAGACCCAGTACTTC
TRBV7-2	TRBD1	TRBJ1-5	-	CASSGGQGFGQPQHF	TGTGCCAGCAGCGGGGGACAGGGGTTCGGTCAGCCCCAGCATTTT
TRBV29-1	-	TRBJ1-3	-	CSVEASGVGAVRYF	TGCAGCGTTGAAGCGTCGGGGGTTGGGGCCGTGAGATATTTT
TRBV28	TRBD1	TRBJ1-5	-	CASSLQTGGIPGPQHF	TGTGCCAGCAGTCTGCAGACAGGGGGGATACCGGGGCCCCAGCATTTT
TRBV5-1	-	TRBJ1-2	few	CASSQLQGDYGYTF	TGCGCCAGCAGCCAACTACAGGGCGACTATGGCTACACCTTC